A single sample is the source of the 25 T cell receptor beta chains below, sequenced in a study of T cells in Graves' hyperthyroidism and ophthalmopathy (dated by TCRdb to 2018 to 2020). The library came from multiplex PCR. Sequencing was carried out with an Illumina HiSeq 2000. The TCR beta CDR3 regions were amplified from the RNA transcripts. A first-round RT-PCR of the TCR CDR3 used the HTBI primer set with the Qiagen OneStep RT-PCR kit. Clones were called with MiXCR by TCRdb after fastp trimmed the public reads at Q25, and only in-frame beta chains were retained. A single entry per CDR3 protein holds the most common genes and DNA from its merged rows. The sample data list over 700,000 distinct CDR3 sequences, and roughly 20% of these were observed just once. Around 15% of the sample rests with the top ten. Sequencing was done on a sample of blood. The receptors shown here come from a woman between 45 and 65 years old with Graves' hyperthyroidism that later progressed to Graves' ophthalmopathy.

This clonotype was observed a handful of times. The CDR3: CASSGTGEGSPLHF. CDR3 in DNA: TGTGCCAGCAGTGGGACAGGGGAAGGTTCACCCCTCCACTTT. The chain recombines TRBV2 with TRBJ1-6, with 9 bases aligning to TRBD1. CDR1 and CDR2 (germline): SNHLY, FYNNEI. V shed 4 bases, J shed 9 bases, and the junction held 4 bases outside the gene matches. This CDR3 region has 14 residues.

This chain connects TRBV7-9 to TRBJ2-3; D tentatively fits TRBD1 or TRBD2 (6 bases each). Germline lookup yields CDR1 SEHNR and CDR2 FQNEAQ (reference sequence). The ends were cut back, 3 bases at V and 1 base at J, with 11 bases in the middle. The CDR3 runs to 15 residues. In DNA, the CDR3 is TGTGCCAGCAGCTTCCCGGGGGCCCGCACAGATACGCAGTATTTT. It yields the protein CASSFPGARTDTQYF.

The rearrangement links TRBV5-1 to TRBJ1-4, with a tentative D call TRBD1 (6 bases). The CDR3 is 15 amino acids. V was trimmed by 0 bases and J by 7 bases, leaving 13 bases between them. The V gene's germline CDR1 is SGHRS and CDR2 YFSETQ. CDR3: CASSLAPGDGEKLFF. In DNA, the CDR3 is TGCGCCAGCAGCTTGGCGCCAGGGGATGGTGAAAAACTGTTTTTT. Together with reference TRBV5-1 and TRBJ1-4, the CDR3 gives the full variable domain: KAGVTQTPRYLIKTRGQQVTLSCSPISGHRSVSWYQQTPGQGLQFLFEYFSETQRNKGNFPGRFSGRQFSNSRSEMNVSTLELGDSALYLCASSLAPGDGEKLFFGSGTQLSVL.

The chain uses TRBV9 and TRBJ2-3, with D possibly TRBD2 on 6 matching bases. V was clipped by 3 bases and J by 5 bases, with 22 bases between them. The CDR3 covers 17 residues. CDR1 and CDR2 from the germline V gene are SGDLS and YYNGEE. The CDR3 reads CASSAQWSGWPGDTQYF. CDR3 nucleotides: TGTGCCAGCAGCGCCCAATGGAGCGGGTGGCCGGGAGATACGCAGTATTTT.

This clonotype was recorded many times. The V call is TRBV11-3, the J call TRBJ2-7; TRBD1 is a possible D gene (6 bases). Germline values: CDR1 SGHNT, CDR2 YENEEA. V dropped 5 bases and J dropped 2 bases, with 22 bases sitting between them. This CDR3 comprises 17 residues. In DNA form, the CDR3 reads TGTGCCAGCAGCCACCCCCTGGGACAAGGGGCCCCCTACGAGCAGTACTTC. Translating it yields CASSHPLGQGAPYEQYF.

In its sample, this clonotype was seen a few times. As DNA, the CDR3 is TGTGCCAGCAGTGAACAGGGGAGGGACACCGGGGAGCTGTTTTTT. Protein: CASSEQGRDTGELFF. The chain links TRBV2 to TRBJ2-2; tentatively, D is TRBD2 (7 bases). Per germline, CDR1 SNHLY and CDR2 FYNNEI. The length of the CDR3 is 15 residues. Trimming took off 2 bases at V and 3 bases at J, with 10 bases between the two ends. Full variable domain (rest looked up from reference TRBV2 and TRBJ2-2): EPEVTQTPSHQVTQMGQEVILRCVPISNHLYFYWYRQILGQKVEFLVSFYNNEISEKSEIFDDQFSVERPDGSNFTLKIRSTKLEDSAMYFCASSEQGRDTGELFFGEGSRLTVL.

There are a few counts of this clonotype. V gene TRBV18 combines with J gene TRBJ1-5; D uncertain. The CDR3 is 15 residues long. V shed 2 bases and J shed 6 bases, with 14 bases lying between them. Germline V gene data show CDR1 as KGHSH and CDR2 as LQKENI. The CDR3 here is CASSPGKVSSQPQHF. For the CDR3, the DNA is TGTGCCAGCTCACCAGGGAAGGTCTCATCTCAGCCCCAGCATTTT. The full variable domain, completed using reference TRBV18 and TRBJ1-5, is NAGVMQNPRHLVRRRGQEARLRCSPMKGHSHVYWYRQLPEEGLKFMVYLQKENIIDESGMPKERFSAEFPKEGPSILRIQQVVRGDSAAYFCASSPGKVSSQPQHFGDGTRLSIL.

In DNA form, the CDR3 reads TGTGCCAGCAGCCAACCGGGGCTCCGGGACGAGCAGTACTTC. It translates to CASSQPGLRDEQYF. This sequence joins TRBV16 and TRBJ2-7; D is tentatively TRBD1 or TRBD2 (5 bases each). The CDR3 is made up of 14 amino acids. V shed 2 bases and J shed 5 bases, with 13 bases lying between them. Germline CDR1 reads KGHSY; CDR2 reads FQNENV.

Regarding this clonotype: The CDR3 does not close with the conserved phenylalanine or tryptophan, likely indicating a read error. This chain's CDR3 is CASSLTRNTEAFL. The CDR3 nucleotides are TGTGCCAGCAGCCTTACACGGAACACTGAAGCTTTCCTT. This rearrangement joins TRBV7-2 to TRBJ1-1; D is undetermined. With 5 bases removed from V and 1 base from J, the gap between germline ends came to 8 bases. The CDR3 is 13 amino acids. The germline V gene has CDR1 SGHTA and CDR2 FQGNSA.

The V call is TRBV11-2, the J call TRBJ2-1; 9 nucleotides line up with TRBD2. The CDR3 totals 17 residues. Looked up from germline, CDR1 is SGHAT and CDR2 is FQNNGV. The junction had 10 bases not matched to a gene; V was cut back by 4 bases and J by 3 bases. The chain's CDR3 is CASSSPPLAGFYNEQFF. In nucleotides, the CDR3 is TGTGCCAGCAGCTCCCCACCTCTAGCGGGATTCTACAATGAGCAGTTCTTC.

This clonotype was counted many times. The chain couples TRBV29-1 to TRBJ1-1, with D possibly TRBD1 on 6 matching bases. V lost 7 bases and J 8 bases, leaving 20 bases between the germline ends. The CDR3 is 13 residues long. The germline gives CDR1 SQVTM, CDR2 ANQGSEA. The CDR3 DNA reads as TGCAGCGCTCTGAGGGGGGCCTCACCCGAAGCTTTCTTT. Translation gives CSALRGASPEAFF.

The chain links TRBV3-1 to TRBJ2-3; no firm D call. The CDR3 contains 16 residues. Trimming took off 0 bases at V and 1 base at J, with 11 bases between the two ends. Germline V gene sequence: CDR1 LGHDT, CDR2 YNNKEL (reference sequence). CDR3 in amino acids: CASSQDYGAGTDTQYF. For the CDR3, the DNA is TGTGCCAGCAGCCAAGATTACGGAGCAGGCACAGATACGCAGTATTTT.

V is TRBV12-3 or TRBV12-4 and J is TRBJ1-2; D call uncertain. The CDR3 length is 14 residues. V was cut by 1 base and J by 4 bases, with 10 bases left in between. The CDR3 here is CASSLEPIPYGYTF. CDR3 bases: TGTGCCAGCAGTTTAGAACCGATCCCCTATGGCTACACCTTC.

Only one count was recorded for this clonotype. The chain is built from TRBV6-1 and TRBJ2-3; TRBD1 matches at 7 bases. Germline CDR1 MNHNS, CDR2 SASEGT. V shed 4 bases and J 4 bases; nucleotides not matched to a gene: 14. This CDR3 region has 17 residues. CDR3 DNA sequence: TGTGCCAGCAGTGCCCTAACCTTTGGACAGGTCCCAGATACGCAGTATTTT. Protein: CASSALTFGQVPDTQYF.

This clonotype has a count of ten or more. The rearrangement links TRBV2 to TRBJ2-7; 7 bases agree with TRBD1. This CDR3 contains 12 residues. Germline trimming cut 4 bases from V and 7 bases from J; bases unmatched to any gene: 4. CDR1 and CDR2 (germline): SNHLY, FYNNEI. The CDR3 sequence is CASSGQGYEQYF. Written as DNA, the CDR3 is TGTGCCAGCAGTGGACAGGGCTATGAGCAGTACTTC.

This sequence joins TRBV29-1 and TRBJ2-7, with 8 bases identical to TRBD2. V shed 3 bases and J 2 bases; nucleotides not matched to a gene: 6. CDR1 SQVTM and CDR2 ANQGSEA come from the germline V gene. The CDR3 loop spans 14 amino acids. CDR3 sequence: CSVEGGGTPYEQYF. CDR3 DNA: TGCAGCGTTGAGGGCGGGGGGACCCCCTACGAGCAGTACTTC.

This clonotype has a count of ten or more. This chain uses TRBV7-2 with TRBJ1-2; D is possibly TRBD1 (5 bases). Trimming removed 5 bases from V and 4 bases from J, with 11 bases in between. Looked up from germline, CDR1 is SGHTA and CDR2 is FQGNSA. The CDR3 contains 13 residues. The CDR3 DNA reads as TGTGCCAGCAGCGACGGGACGGGCTATGGCTACACCTTC. It translates to CASSDGTGYGYTF.

This clonotype was detected a few times. The genes are TRBV19 and TRBJ2-1; the D gene is possibly TRBD2 (7 bases). Germline lookup yields CDR1 LNHDA and CDR2 SQIVND (reference sequence). The CDR3 has 16 amino acids. The ends were cut back, 5 bases at V and 7 bases at J, with 21 bases in the middle. The CDR3 sequence: CASSPSTGGYGNEQFF. CDR3 sequence (DNA): TGTGCCAGTAGTCCTTCCACGGGGGGCTATGGTAATGAGCAGTTCTTC.

The chain recombines TRBV19 with TRBJ2-1, with 9 positions matching TRBD1. This CDR3 is built from 14 residues. CDR1 is LNHDA and CDR2 is SQIVND in the germline V gene (reference sequence). V was pared by 3 bases and J by 9 bases, with 6 bases of the junction left unmatched. CDR3 amino acids: CASSILQGAAEQFF. The CDR3, as DNA: TGTGCCAGTAGTATCCTACAGGGGGCGGCTGAGCAGTTCTTC.

This chain links TRBV10-2 with TRBJ2-1, with 10 bases matching TRBD2. Per the germline V gene, CDR1 is WSHSY and CDR2 is SAAADI. The CDR3 is 15 amino acids. J gave up 6 bases and V 5 bases, and 7 bases lay outside the gene matches. The CDR3: CASSLFERGGNEQFF. DNA for the CDR3: TGCGCCAGCAGTCTCTTCGAGCGGGGGGGCAATGAGCAGTTCTTC.

This clonotype was picked up a small number of times. The V and J genes are TRBV7-9 and TRBJ2-7, with TRBD1 as a possible D gene (6 bases). This CDR3 spans 15 amino acids. Per germline, CDR1 SEHNR and CDR2 FQNEAQ (reference sequence). The ends were cut back, 4 bases at V and 2 bases at J, with 15 bases in the middle. CDR3 coding DNA: TGTGCCAGCAGCTACTATCGGGACACCCCCTACGAGCAGTACTTC. Its protein is CASSYYRDTPYEQYF. Full variable domain (remainder filled in from reference TRBV7-9 and TRBJ2-7): DTGVSQNPRHKITKRGQNVTFRCDPISEHNRLYWYRQTLGQGPEFLTYFQNEAQLEKSRLLSDRFSAERPKGSFSTLEIQRTEQGDSAMYLCASSYYRDTPYEQYFGPGTRLTVT.

The rearrangement uses TRBV12-3 or TRBV12-4 and TRBJ2-3; 7 nucleotides agree with TRBD1. V was pared by 7 bases and J by 5 bases, with 12 bases of the junction left unmatched. The CDR3 totals 15 residues. The CDR3 is CASIGQAARGDTQYF. The CDR3 DNA reads TGTGCCAGCATCGGACAGGCAGCCCGGGGAGATACGCAGTATTTT.

The chain combines TRBV7-3 with TRBJ1-1, with a weak D call TRBD1 (5 bases). This CDR3 is built from 16 residues. CDR1 and CDR2 (germline): SGHTA, FQGTGA. Trimming removed 0 bases at V and 2 bases at J, with 13 bases between. The CDR3 region is CASSLTYGAVNTEAFF. DNA for the CDR3: TGTGCCAGCAGCTTAACGTATGGGGCAGTAAACACTGAAGCTTTCTTT.

This clonotype occurred a few times. The V gene is TRBV9, the J gene TRBJ2-7; TRBD2 might be the D (6 bases). Trimming took 5 bases from V and 0 from J, leaving 15 bases between them. CDR1 is SGDLS, CDR2 YYNGEE, per germline. CDR3 length: 15 residues. DNA of the CDR3: TGTGCCAGCAGTCTCGGGGGTCCCAGCTCCTACGAGCAGTACTTC. Translation gives CASSLGGPSSYEQYF. Full variable domain (outside the CDR3, taken from reference TRBV9 and TRBJ2-7): DSGVTQTPKHLITATGQRVTLRCSPRSGDLSVYWYQQSLDQGLQFLIQYYNGEERAKGNILERFSAQQFPDLHSELNLSSLELGDSALYFCASSLGGPSSYEQYFGPGTRLTVT.

J is TRBJ2-7 and V is TRBV27; tentatively, D is TRBD1 (7 bases). The germline V and J ends were trimmed by 6 bases and 5 bases, with 11 bases remaining between them. The CDR3 runs to 12 residues. CDR1 is MNHEY and CDR2 is SMNVEV in the germline V gene (reference sequence). The CDR3 sequence: CASSDREDEQYF. CDR3 in DNA: TGTGCCAGCAGCGACAGGGAGGACGAGCAGTACTTC.